These 25 T cell receptor beta chains were sequenced from one sample in a study of shared clonotypes between healthy human individuals. Repertoires were generated with immunoSEQ multiplex PCR, while TCRdb's copy carries only in-frame clones and drops some. The sample lists 760,000 or so clones; about 97% were seen once. Positive CCR7 selection of CD45RO-negative cells yielded the naive CD8 cells, and terminally differentiated effector memory CD45RA+ cells were excluded. Sequencing was carried out using naive CD8+ T cells sorted from blood. Receptor source: a man in his thirties or forties in good health.

This sequence joins TRBV14 and TRBJ2-3; D is unclear. CDR1 SGHDN and CDR2 FVKESK come from the germline V gene. The V gene lost 4 bases and the J gene lost 1 base, with 9 bases spanning the gap. CDR3 length: 14 residues. The CDR3 nucleotides read TGTGCCAGCAGCCTTTTGATCGGCACAGATACGCAGTATTTT. Protein sequence: CASSLLIGTDTQYF.

This sequence joins TRBV7-9 and TRBJ1-1; D unclear. The V end was cut by 6 bases, the J end by 1 base, with 21 bases between. CDR3 length: 17 amino acids. The germline gives CDR1 SEHNR, CDR2 FQNEAQ (reference sequence). CDR3 sequence: CASSSVPHPSGNTEAFF. For the CDR3, the DNA is TGTGCCAGCAGTTCCGTGCCCCACCCATCAGGGAACACTGAAGCTTTCTTT.

The chain employs TRBV2 and TRBJ2-3; TRBD1 is a possible D gene (5 bases). With 2 bases removed from V and 5 bases from J, the gap between germline ends came to 11 bases. In germline, CDR1 is SNHLY, CDR2 FYNNEI. The CDR3 is 14 amino acids. CDR3 loop: CASSESSGIDTQYF. DNA of the CDR3: TGTGCCAGCAGTGAATCTTCAGGGATAGATACGCAGTATTTT.

This sequence joins TRBV7-9 and TRBJ1-2; 8 bases match TRBD1. The V segment lost 5 bases and the J segment 0 bases; nucleotides outside the gene matches: 8. The CDR3 length is 16 residues. The V gene's germline CDR1 is SEHNR and CDR2 FQNEAQ (reference sequence). CDR3 sequence reads: CASSTPGQGPNYGYTF. CDR3 bases: TGTGCCAGCAGCACCCCAGGACAGGGCCCTAACTATGGCTACACCTTC.

The gene calls are TRBV21-1 and TRBJ2-6. TRBV21-1 is assigned pseudogene status. The CDR3 has 19 residues. The CDR3 protein is CASSKGPFSPTSGANVLTF. CDR3 nucleotide sequence: TGTGCCAGCAGCAAAGGTCCTTTTTCCCCAACCTCTGGGGCCAACGTCCTGACTTTC.

The J gene is TRBJ2-7, the V gene TRBV7-9; possible D gene TRBD1, 5 bases. The V and J ends lost 1 base and 11 bases respectively, with 9 bases between them. The CDR3 length is 11 residues. Germline V gene data show CDR1 as SEHNR and CDR2 as FQNEAQ (reference sequence). The CDR3 loop reads CASSLGQGEYF. In DNA, the CDR3 is TGTGCCAGCAGCTTAGGGCAGGGCGAGTACTTC.

The J gene is TRBJ2-7, the V gene TRBV6-6; TRBD1 agrees at 9 bases. The germline CDR1 and CDR2 sequences are MNHNY and SVGAGI (reference sequence). The CDR3 length is 15 residues. V shed 6 bases and J 0 bases; nucleotides not matched to a gene: 6. CDR3 coding DNA: TGTGCCAGCAGCTGGGGGACAGGGACCTCCTACGAGCAGTACTTC. Protein sequence: CASSWGTGTSYEQYF.

This sequence joins TRBV7-9 and TRBJ2-7; the match to TRBD2 covers 10 bases. From germline, CDR1 is SEHNR and CDR2 FQNEAQ (reference sequence). There are 16 residues in the CDR3. Trimming removed 5 bases from V and 0 bases from J; junction bases left unmatched: 7. In nucleotides, the CDR3 is TGTGCCAGCAGCCCCGCAAGGACTAGCGGCTCCTACGAGCAGTACTTC. Its translation is CASSPARTSGSYEQYF.

This clone is a singleton in its sample. This same CDR3 is encoded by further DNA sequences in the sample. The rearrangement joins TRBV11-2 to TRBJ2-7, with TRBD2 matching over 7 bases. J was trimmed by 4 bases and V by 5 bases; bases with no gene match: 11. Germline CDR1 and CDR2: SGHAT and FQNNGV. This CDR3 has 15 residues. Written as DNA, the CDR3 is TGTGCCAGCAGCCTAGTAGCGGGTCTAGCTTACGAGCAGTACTTC. It translates to CASSLVAGLAYEQYF.

With respect to this clone: The same CDR3 is also encoded by other DNA sequences in this sample. This chain links TRBV14 with TRBJ2-7; 10 bases line up with TRBD1. Trimming removed 4 bases from V and 4 bases from J; junction bases left unmatched: 4. Germline lookup yields CDR1 SGHDN and CDR2 FVKESK. The CDR3 is 14 residues long. The CDR3: CASSPPGQGYEQYF. The CDR3 DNA reads as TGTGCCAGCAGCCCACCGGGACAGGGGTACGAGCAGTACTTC.

This chain connects TRBV27 to TRBJ1-1; the D is unclear. V was clipped by 3 bases and J by 6 bases, with 14 bases between them. The length of the CDR3 is 14 residues. Germline values: CDR1 MNHEY, CDR2 SMNVEV (reference sequence). The CDR3 reads CASSFGSATAEAFF. The CDR3 nucleotides are TGTGCCAGCAGTTTTGGCAGCGCGACGGCTGAAGCTTTCTTT.

V is TRBV6-5 and J is TRBJ2-3; 11 bases align to TRBD2. This CDR3 region has 16 residues. The trim removed 2 bases at V and 4 bases at J, leaving 5 bases unmatched. Looked up from germline, CDR1 is MNHEY and CDR2 is SVGAGI. CDR3 bases: TGTGCCAGCAGTTACGAGCTAGCGGGAGGACCAGATACGCAGTATTTT. Protein sequence: CASSYELAGGPDTQYF.

This sequence joins TRBV7-9 and TRBJ1-1; D not certain. This CDR3 has 15 residues. The V end lost 0 bases, the J end lost 1 base, and 9 bases lay between the germline ends. Germline loops: CDR1 SEHNR, CDR2 FQNEAQ (reference sequence). CDR3 DNA sequence: TGTGCCAGCAGCTTAGCCCCTGCAGGGAACACTGAAGCTTTCTTT. Translating it yields CASSLAPAGNTEAFF.

The CDR3 spells CASSYLGSSYEQYF. The CDR3 coding sequence is TGTGCCAGTAGCTACCTCGGGAGCAGCTACGAGCAGTACTTC. The rearrangement uses TRBV19 and TRBJ2-7; possibly TRBD2 for D (6 bases). Germline CDR1 LNHDA, CDR2 SQIVND (reference sequence). Trimming removed 6 bases from V and 3 bases from J, with 15 bases in between. This CDR3 region has 14 residues.

This chain links TRBV5-1 with TRBJ2-7; 7 nucleotides match TRBD1. Germline CDR1 reads SGHRS; CDR2 reads YFSETQ. The length of the CDR3 is 13 residues. The ends lost 4 bases at V and 1 base at J; junction bases unmatched: 2. The chain's CDR3 is CASSHRGSYEQYF. CDR3 in DNA: TGCGCCAGCAGCCACAGGGGTTCCTACGAGCAGTACTTC.

The V call is TRBV29-1, the J call TRBJ2-3; no firm D call. This CDR3 has 10 residues. In germline, CDR1 is SQVTM, CDR2 ANQGSEA. V was cut by 7 bases and J by 3 bases, with 5 bases left in between. CDR3: CSAATDTQYF. The CDR3 DNA reads TGCAGCGCGGCGACAGATACGCAGTATTTT.

V gene TRBV9 combines with J gene TRBJ2-7; a possible D gene is TRBD1 (6 bases). Germline assignment: CDR1 SGDLS and CDR2 YYNGEE. The CDR3 totals 15 residues. The ends were cut back, 3 bases at V and 0 bases at J, with 13 bases in the middle. Written as DNA, the CDR3 is TGTGCCAGCAGCGCTGGGGGCGGAAGCTCCTACGAGCAGTACTTC. It codes for CASSAGGGSSYEQYF.

With respect to this clone: Other DNA sequences in the sample encode the same CDR3. V is TRBV19 and J is TRBJ2-7; 7 bases match TRBD1. This CDR3 has 13 residues. Germline CDR1 is LNHDA and CDR2 is SQIVND (reference sequence). V lost 4 bases, J lost 3 bases, and 3 bases stayed unmatched. For the CDR3, the DNA is TGTGCCAGTAGTACCCGGGACAGCTACGAGCAGTACTTC. Translated: CASSTRDSYEQYF.

J is TRBJ2-7 and V is TRBV6-6; TRBD1 aligns across 8 bases. This CDR3 contains 14 residues. V lost 1 base and J lost 5; bases outside the gene matches: 4. The germline gives CDR1 MNHNY, CDR2 SVGAGI (reference sequence). CDR3 residues: CASSYWTGQDEQYF. CDR3 sequence (DNA): TGTGCCAGCAGTTACTGGACAGGGCAGGACGAGCAGTACTTC.

This chain joins TRBV11-2 and TRBJ2-7, with D tentatively TRBD2 (6 bases). Germline V gene lookup returns CDR1 SGHAT and CDR2 FQNNGV. Deletions cut 1 base from V and 4 bases from J, with 20 bases between. The CDR3 sequence is 17 residues long. The CDR3 bases are TGTGCCAGCAGCTTAGCGGGGGTCCATCCCTCCATTTACGAGCAGTACTTC. This codes for CASSLAGVHPSIYEQYF.

The rearrangement joins TRBV7-9 to TRBJ1-2; no firm D call. In germline, CDR1 is SEHNR, CDR2 FQNEAQ (reference sequence). The length of the CDR3 is 13 residues. With 1 base removed from V and 8 bases from J, the gap between germline ends came to 11 bases. The DNA of the CDR3 is TGTGCCAGCAGCTTAGTGGTCGCAAACGGCTACACCTTC. Its protein product is CASSLVVANGYTF.

The V gene is TRBV6-5, the J gene TRBJ1-4, with D perhaps TRBD1 (6 bases). V was shortened by 2 bases and J by 3 bases, with 10 bases between the two germline ends. This CDR3 spans 15 amino acids. Germline CDR1 and CDR2: MNHEY and SVGAGI. The CDR3 DNA follows: TGTGCCAGCAGTTACCGACAGGCAGCTAATGAAAAACTGTTTTTT. Translated, it gives CASSYRQAANEKLFF.

This sequence joins TRBV29-1 and TRBJ1-2; no clear D gene. The CDR3 consists of 13 residues. Germline CDR1 SQVTM, CDR2 ANQGSEA. The V gene lost 7 bases and the J gene lost 4 bases, with 16 bases spanning the gap. CDR3 nucleotide sequence: TGCAGCGCAGAATCCGACCGAGGCTATGGCTACACCTTC. Protein sequence: CSAESDRGYGYTF.

The CDR3 sequence: CASSQEGGTGGFVTEAFF. As DNA, the CDR3 is TGTGCCAGCAGCCAAGAAGGGGGGACAGGGGGCTTTGTCACTGAAGCTTTCTTT. This sequence joins TRBV4-2 and TRBJ1-1; TRBD1 aligns across 12 bases. Germline V lookup: CDR1 LGHNA, CDR2 YNFKEQ. This CDR3 contains 18 residues. Losses at the gene ends were 0 bases for V and 4 bases for J; bases not matched to a gene: 9.

The V call is TRBV14, the J call TRBJ2-7; TRBD2 agrees at 10 bases. Germline V lookup: CDR1 SGHDN, CDR2 FVKESK. V shed 2 bases, J shed 0 bases, and the junction held 4 bases outside the gene matches. The CDR3 runs 16 residues. CDR3 nucleotide sequence: TGTGCCAGCAGCCAAAAAGGGACTAGCGCCTCCTACGAGCAGTACTTC. Its protein is CASSQKGTSASYEQYF. Filled out from reference TRBV14 and TRBJ2-7, the complete variable domain reads EAGVTQFPSHSVIEKGQTVTLRCDPISGHDNLYWYRRVMGKEIKFLLHFVKESKQDESGMPNNRFLAERTGGTYSTLKVQPAELEDSGVYFCASSQKGTSASYEQYFGPGTRLTVT.